This TCR beta chain was obtained from a study of blood T cell repertoires in COVID-19. Study as a whole: Both acute and convalescent COVID-19 samples were obtained from the United States, Italy and Spain.

In the original processing: Reference gene primer amplification in the assay estimated nucleated cell counts. Measured with immunoSEQ multiplex PCR; TCRdb has only the in-frame clones, and not every one. The D gene and trimming were derived from the DNA, and the V and J assignments and clone size from that table. Of about 54,000 clones in the sample, 75% to 90% were seen once. The CDR3 consists of 14 residues. Germline assignment: CDR1 SGHRS and CDR2 YFSETQ. Trimming stripped 3 bases from V and 7 bases from J, with 14 bases between. V gene TRBV5-1 combines with J gene TRBJ2-1, with D possibly being TRBD2 (5 bases). Material: peripheral blood. The TCR was taken from a human donor in a cohort sampled during active COVID-19. Written as DNA, the CDR3 is TGCGCCAGCAGCTCATCCCGGGATATTAATGAGCAGTTCTTC. Translated, it gives CASSSSRDINEQFF.